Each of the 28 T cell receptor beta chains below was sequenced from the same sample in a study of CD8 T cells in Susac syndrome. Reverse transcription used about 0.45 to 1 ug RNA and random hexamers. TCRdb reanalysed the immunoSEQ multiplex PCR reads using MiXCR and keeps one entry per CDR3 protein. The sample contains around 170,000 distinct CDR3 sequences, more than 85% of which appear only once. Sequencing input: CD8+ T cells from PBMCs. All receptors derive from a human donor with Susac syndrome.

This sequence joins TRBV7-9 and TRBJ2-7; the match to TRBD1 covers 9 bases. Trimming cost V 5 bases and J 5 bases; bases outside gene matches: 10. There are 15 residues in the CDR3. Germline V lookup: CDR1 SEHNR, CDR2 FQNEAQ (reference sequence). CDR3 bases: TGTGCCAGCAGCCATAGACAGGGGGAGAGGAACGAGCAGTACTTC. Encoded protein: CASSHRQGERNEQYF. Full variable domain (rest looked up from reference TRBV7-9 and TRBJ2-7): DTGVSQNPRHKITKRGQNVTFRCDPISEHNRLYWYRQTLGQGPEFLTYFQNEAQLEKSRLLSDRFSAERPKGSFSTLEIQRTEQGDSAMYLCASSHRQGERNEQYFGPGTRLTVT.

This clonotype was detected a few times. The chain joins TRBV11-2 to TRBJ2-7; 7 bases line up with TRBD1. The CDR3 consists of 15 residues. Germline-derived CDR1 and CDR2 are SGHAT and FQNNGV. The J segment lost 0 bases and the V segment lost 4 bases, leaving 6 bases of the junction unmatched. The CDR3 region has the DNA TGTGCCAGCAGCTCCCCTGGGACAGTCTCCTACGAGCAGTACTTC. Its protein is CASSSPGTVSYEQYF.

CDR3 sequence (DNA): TGCAGCGTTGAGCGAACAGGGGATCAAACCTACGAGCAGTACTTC. Amino acid sequence: CSVERTGDQTYEQYF. The genes are TRBV29-1 and TRBJ2-7; 7 positions match TRBD1. V was clipped by 3 bases and J by 2 bases; unmatched bases: 10. The CDR3 totals 15 residues. In germline, CDR1 is SQVTM, CDR2 ANQGSEA.

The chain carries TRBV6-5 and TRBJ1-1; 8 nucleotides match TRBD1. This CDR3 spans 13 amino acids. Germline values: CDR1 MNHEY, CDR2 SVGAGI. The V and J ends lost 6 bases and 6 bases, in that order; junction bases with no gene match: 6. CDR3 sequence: CASSYRGWSEAFF. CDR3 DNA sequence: TGTGCCAGCAGCTACAGGGGGTGGTCTGAAGCTTTCTTT.

This chain's CDR3 is CASSVGAAGPNEKLFF. The CDR3 DNA follows: TGTGCCAGCAGCGTAGGAGCGGCGGGGCCTAATGAAAAACTGTTTTTT. The V call is TRBV9, the J call TRBJ1-4; possibly TRBD1 for D (5 bases). Trimming shortened V by 0 bases and J by 3 bases, and 12 bases separated the two germline ends. CDR3 size: 16 residues. The germline CDR1 and CDR2 sequences are SGDLS and YYNGEE. Combining the CDR3 with reference TRBV9 and TRBJ1-4 gives the whole variable domain DSGVTQTPKHLITATGQRVTLRCSPRSGDLSVYWYQQSLDQGLQFLIQYYNGEERAKGNILERFSAQQFPDLHSELNLSSLELGDSALYFCASSVGAAGPNEKLFFGSGTQLSVL.

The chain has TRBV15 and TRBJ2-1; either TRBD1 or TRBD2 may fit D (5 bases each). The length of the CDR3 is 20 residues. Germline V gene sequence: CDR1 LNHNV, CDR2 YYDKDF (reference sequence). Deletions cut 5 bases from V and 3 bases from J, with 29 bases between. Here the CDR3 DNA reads TGTGCCACCAGCTCTCAACGAGAGGACTTACCGGGACCCCACTACAATGAGCAGTTCTTC. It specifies CATSSQREDLPGPHYNEQFF.

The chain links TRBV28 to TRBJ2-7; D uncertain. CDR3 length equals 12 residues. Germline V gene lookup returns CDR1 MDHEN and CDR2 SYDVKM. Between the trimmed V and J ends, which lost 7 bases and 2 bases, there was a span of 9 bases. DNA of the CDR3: TGTGCCAGCAACGGACGAACCTACGAGCAGTACTTC. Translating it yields CASNGRTYEQYF.

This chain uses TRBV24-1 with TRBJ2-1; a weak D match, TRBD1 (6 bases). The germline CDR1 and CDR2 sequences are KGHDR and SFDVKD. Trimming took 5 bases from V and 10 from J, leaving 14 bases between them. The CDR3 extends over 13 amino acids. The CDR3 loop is CATSALEQGEQFF. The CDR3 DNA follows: TGTGCCACCAGTGCTCTGGAACAGGGCGAGCAGTTCTTC.

The CDR3 spells CASSPGLPYEQYF. CDR3 sequence (DNA): TGTGCCAGCAGCCCCGGACTGCCCTACGAGCAGTACTTC. The J gene is TRBJ2-7, the V gene TRBV7-9; weak D call: TRBD2 (5 bases). The CDR3 spans 13 residues. V gave up 5 bases and J gave up 2 bases, with 10 bases separating them. From germline, CDR1 is SEHNR and CDR2 FQNEAQ (reference sequence). The variable domain in full, with the rest retrieved from reference TRBV7-9 and TRBJ2-7, is DTGVSQNPRHKITKRGQNVTFRCDPISEHNRLYWYRQTLGQGPEFLTYFQNEAQLEKSRLLSDRFSAERPKGSFSTLEIQRTEQGDSAMYLCASSPGLPYEQYFGPGTRLTVT.

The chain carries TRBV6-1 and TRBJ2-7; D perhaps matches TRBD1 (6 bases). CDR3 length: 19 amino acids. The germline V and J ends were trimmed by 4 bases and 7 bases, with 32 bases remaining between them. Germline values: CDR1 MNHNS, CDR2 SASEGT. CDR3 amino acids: CASSVLKRGHPEGAREQYF. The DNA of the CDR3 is TGTGCCAGCAGTGTCCTGAAAAGGGGACATCCAGAGGGAGCGAGGGAGCAGTACTTC.

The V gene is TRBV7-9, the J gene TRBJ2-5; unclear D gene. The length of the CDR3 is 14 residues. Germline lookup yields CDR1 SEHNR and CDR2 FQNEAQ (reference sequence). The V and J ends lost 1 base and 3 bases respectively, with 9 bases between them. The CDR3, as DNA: TGTGCCAGCAGCTTAGGGTTTGGAGAAGAGACCCAGTACTTC. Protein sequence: CASSLGFGEETQYF. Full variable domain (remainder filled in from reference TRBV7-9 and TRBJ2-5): DTGVSQNPRHKITKRGQNVTFRCDPISEHNRLYWYRQTLGQGPEFLTYFQNEAQLEKSRLLSDRFSAERPKGSFSTLEIQRTEQGDSAMYLCASSLGFGEETQYFGPGTRLLVL.

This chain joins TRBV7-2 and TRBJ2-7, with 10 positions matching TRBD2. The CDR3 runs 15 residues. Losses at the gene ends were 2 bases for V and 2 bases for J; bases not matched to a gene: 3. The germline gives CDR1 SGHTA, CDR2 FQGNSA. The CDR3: CASSLFSGRAYEQYF. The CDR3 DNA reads TGTGCCAGCAGCTTATTCAGCGGGAGGGCCTACGAGCAGTACTTC.

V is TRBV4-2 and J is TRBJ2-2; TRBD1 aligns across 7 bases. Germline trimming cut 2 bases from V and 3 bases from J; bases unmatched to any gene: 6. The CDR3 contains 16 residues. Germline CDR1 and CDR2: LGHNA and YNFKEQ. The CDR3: CASSQNRGPDTGELFF. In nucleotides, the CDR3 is TGTGCCAGCAGCCAAAACAGGGGTCCGGACACCGGGGAGCTGTTTTTT.

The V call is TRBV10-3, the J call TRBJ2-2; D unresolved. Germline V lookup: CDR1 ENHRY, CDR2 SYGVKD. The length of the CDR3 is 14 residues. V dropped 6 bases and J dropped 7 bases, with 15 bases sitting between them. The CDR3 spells CAIRADGSDGELFF. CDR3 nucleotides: TGTGCCATCAGGGCGGACGGATCTGACGGGGAGCTGTTTTTT.

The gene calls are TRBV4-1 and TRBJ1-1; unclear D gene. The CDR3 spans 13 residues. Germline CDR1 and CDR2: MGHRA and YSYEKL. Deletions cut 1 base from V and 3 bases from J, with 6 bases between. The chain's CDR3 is CASSQVGYTEAFF. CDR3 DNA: TGCGCCAGCAGCCAAGTGGGTTACACTGAAGCTTTCTTT.

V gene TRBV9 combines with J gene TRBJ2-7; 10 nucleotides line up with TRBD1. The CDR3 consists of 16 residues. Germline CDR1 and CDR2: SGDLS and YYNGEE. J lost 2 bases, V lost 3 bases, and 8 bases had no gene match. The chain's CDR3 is CASSGQTGGRPYEQYF. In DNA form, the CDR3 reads TGTGCCAGCAGCGGACAGACAGGGGGCAGGCCCTACGAGCAGTACTTC.

This chain's CDR3 is CASSQEVADTQYF. DNA for the CDR3: TGTGCCAGCAGCCAAGAGGTGGCAGATACGCAGTATTTT. The J gene is TRBJ2-3, the V gene TRBV14; no definite D call. The length of the CDR3 is 13 residues. The V and J ends lost 0 bases and 4 bases respectively, with 5 bases between them. CDR1 and CDR2 from the germline V gene are SGHDN and FVKESK.

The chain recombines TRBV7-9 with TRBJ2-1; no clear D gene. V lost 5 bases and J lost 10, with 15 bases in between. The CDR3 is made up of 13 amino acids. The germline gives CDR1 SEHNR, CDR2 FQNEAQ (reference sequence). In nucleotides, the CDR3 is TGTGCCAGCAGCCTCCTGACCCGCGTGGAGCAGTTCTTC. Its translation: CASSLLTRVEQFF.

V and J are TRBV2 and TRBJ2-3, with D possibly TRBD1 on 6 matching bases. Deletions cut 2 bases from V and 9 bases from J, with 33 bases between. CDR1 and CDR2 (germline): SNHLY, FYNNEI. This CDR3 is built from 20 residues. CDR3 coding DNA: TGTGCCAGCAGTGAACGCGCAGGGGATCGAGAGAGGCCCCGGGGAAGCACGCAGTATTTT. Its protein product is CASSERAGDRERPRGSTQYF.

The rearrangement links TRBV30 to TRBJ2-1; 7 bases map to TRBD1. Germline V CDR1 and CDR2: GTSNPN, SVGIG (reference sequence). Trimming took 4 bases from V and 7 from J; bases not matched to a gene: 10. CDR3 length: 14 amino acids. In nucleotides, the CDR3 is TGTGCCTGGAAATCCGGGACAGCAAGAAATGAGCAGTTCTTC. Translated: CAWKSGTARNEQFF.

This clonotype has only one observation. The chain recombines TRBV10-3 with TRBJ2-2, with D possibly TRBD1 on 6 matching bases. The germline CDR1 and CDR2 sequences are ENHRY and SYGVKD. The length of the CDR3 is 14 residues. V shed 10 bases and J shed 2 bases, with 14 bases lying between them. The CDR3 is CANRQEKNTGELFF. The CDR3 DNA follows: TGTGCCAACAGACAGGAGAAAAACACCGGGGAGCTGTTTTTT.

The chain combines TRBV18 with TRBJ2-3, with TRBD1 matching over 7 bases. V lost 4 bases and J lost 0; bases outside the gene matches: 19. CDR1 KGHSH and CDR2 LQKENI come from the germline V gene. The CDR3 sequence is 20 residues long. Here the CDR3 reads CASSRLGTEDLYSSTDTQYF. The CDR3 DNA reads TGTGCCAGCTCACGACTCGGGACAGAGGACCTGTACTCTAGCACAGATACGCAGTATTTT.

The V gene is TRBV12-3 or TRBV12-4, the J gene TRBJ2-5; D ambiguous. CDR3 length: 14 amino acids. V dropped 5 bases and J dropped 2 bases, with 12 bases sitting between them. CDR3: CASSPPRRQETQYF. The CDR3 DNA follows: TGTGCCAGCAGTCCCCCGCGTAGGCAAGAGACCCAGTACTTC.

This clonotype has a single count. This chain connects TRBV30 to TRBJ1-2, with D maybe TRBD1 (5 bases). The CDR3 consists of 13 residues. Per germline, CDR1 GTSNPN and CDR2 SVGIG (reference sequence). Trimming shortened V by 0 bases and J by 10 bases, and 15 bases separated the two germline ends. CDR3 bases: TGTGCCTGGAGTGTATCAGGGCCCCTGCCCTACACCTTC. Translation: CAWSVSGPLPYTF. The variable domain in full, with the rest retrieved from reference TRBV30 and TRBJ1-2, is SQTIHQWPATLVQPVGSPLSLECTVEGTSNPNLYWYRQAAGRGLQLLFYSVGIGQISSEVPQNLSASRPQDRQFILSSKKLLLSDSGFYLCAWSVSGPLPYTFGSGTRLTVV.

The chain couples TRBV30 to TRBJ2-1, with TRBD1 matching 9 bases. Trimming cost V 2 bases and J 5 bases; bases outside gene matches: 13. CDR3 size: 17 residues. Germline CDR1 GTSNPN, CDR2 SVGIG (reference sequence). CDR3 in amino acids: CAWSHPGTGTYDNEQFF. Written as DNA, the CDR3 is TGTGCCTGGAGTCACCCCGGGACAGGGACATACGACAATGAGCAGTTCTTC.

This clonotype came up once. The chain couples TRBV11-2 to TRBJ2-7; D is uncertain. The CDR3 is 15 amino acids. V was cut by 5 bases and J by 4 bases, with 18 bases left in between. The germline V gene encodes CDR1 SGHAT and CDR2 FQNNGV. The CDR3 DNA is TGTGCCAGCAGCCTAAGACCAACTACGGATTACGAGCAGTACTTC. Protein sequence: CASSLRPTTDYEQYF.

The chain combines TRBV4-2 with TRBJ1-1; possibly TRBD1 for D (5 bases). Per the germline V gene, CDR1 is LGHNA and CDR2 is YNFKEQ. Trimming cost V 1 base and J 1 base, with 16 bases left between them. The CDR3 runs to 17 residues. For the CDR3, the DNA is TGTGCCAGCAGCCAAGTGAAGTCAGGGAAAACGAACACTGAAGCTTTCTTT. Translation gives CASSQVKSGKTNTEAFF.

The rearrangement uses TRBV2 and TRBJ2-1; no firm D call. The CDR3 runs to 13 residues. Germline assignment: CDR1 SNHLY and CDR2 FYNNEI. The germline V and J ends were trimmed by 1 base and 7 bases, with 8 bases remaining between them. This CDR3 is CASSEGPANEQFF. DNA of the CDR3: TGTGCCAGCAGTGAAGGGCCTGCGAATGAGCAGTTCTTC.